Listed here is a single T cell receptor beta chain. These data originate in a study of blood T cell repertoires in COVID-19. Whole-study context: COVID-19 samples collected from the United States, Italy and Spain covered acute and convalescent phases.

The CDR3 loop spans 13 amino acids. Deletions cut 1 base from V and 10 bases from J, with 13 bases between. Germline loops: CDR1 SGHTA, CDR2 FQGNSA. The method was immunoSEQ multiplex PCR; TCRdb's version includes in-frame clones alone and lacks a portion of them. The profile covers 150,000 to 200,000 clones, with over 70% appearing a single time and approximately 5.1% taken by the ten largest. Sequenced sample: PBMCs or T cells enriched from blood (not recorded which). This clonotype originated in a man in his 70s who had been exposed to COVID-19. The chain has TRBV7-2 and TRBJ1-1; D gene unclear. CDR3 sequence reads: CASSLGHTERAFF. Here the CDR3 DNA reads TGTGCCAGCAGCTTAGGACACACTGAACGAGCTTTCTTT.